What follows is one T cell receptor beta chain and its context. The CDR3 loop spans 19 amino acids. V was pared by 4 bases and J by 0 bases, with 12 bases of the junction left unmatched. These data are taken from a study of shared T cell receptors in the human thymus. Using immunoSEQ multiplex PCR, the repertoire was profiled, and TCRdb retains in-frame clones only, with some absent. The sample contains hundreds of thousands of clones, 85% to 95% of which appear only once. The clonotype comes from a human donor. The sample comprised thymocytes. The rearrangement joins TRBV5-3 to TRBJ2-1; 11 bases fit TRBD2. TRBV5-3 is annotated as an ORF whose role is uncertain. The CDR3: CARSDSGRALPRSYNEQFF. The DNA for the CDR3 is TGTGCCAGAAGCGATAGCGGGAGGGCCCTCCCTCGCTCCTACAATGAGCAGTTCTTC.